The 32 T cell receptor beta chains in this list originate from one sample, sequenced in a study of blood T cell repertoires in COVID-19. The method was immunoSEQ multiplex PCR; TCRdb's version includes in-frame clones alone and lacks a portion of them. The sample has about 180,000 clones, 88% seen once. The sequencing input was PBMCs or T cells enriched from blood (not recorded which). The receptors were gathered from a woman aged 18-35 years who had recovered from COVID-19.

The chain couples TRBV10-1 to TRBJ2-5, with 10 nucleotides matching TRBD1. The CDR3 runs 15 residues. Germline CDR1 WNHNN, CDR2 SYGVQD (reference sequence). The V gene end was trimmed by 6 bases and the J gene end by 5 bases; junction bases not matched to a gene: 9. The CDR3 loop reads CASSDEGQGKETQYF. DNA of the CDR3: TGCGCCAGCAGCGACGAGGGACAGGGGAAGGAGACCCAGTACTTC.

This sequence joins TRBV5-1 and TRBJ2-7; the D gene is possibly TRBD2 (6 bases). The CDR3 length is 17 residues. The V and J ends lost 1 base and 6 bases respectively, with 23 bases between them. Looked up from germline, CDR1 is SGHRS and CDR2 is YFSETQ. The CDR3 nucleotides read TGCGCCAGCAGCTTGAACCTTAGGCGGGGCGCACCTACCGAGCAGTACTTC. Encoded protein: CASSLNLRRGAPTEQYF.

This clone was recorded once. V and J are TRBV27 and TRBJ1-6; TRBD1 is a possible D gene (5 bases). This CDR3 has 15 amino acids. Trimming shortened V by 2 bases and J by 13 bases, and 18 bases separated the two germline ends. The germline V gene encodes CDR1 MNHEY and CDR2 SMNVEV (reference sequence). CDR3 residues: CASSLGAFARLPLHF. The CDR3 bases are TGTGCCAGCAGTTTAGGGGCCTTTGCCCGACTGCCCCTCCACTTT.

The CDR3 nucleotides are TGTGCCAGCAGCTTAGGGACTAGCGGCCAAGAGACCCAGTACTTC. Protein product: CASSLGTSGQETQYF. J is TRBJ2-5 and V is TRBV11-3; 10 bases agree with TRBD2. From germline, CDR1 is SGHNT and CDR2 YENEEA. Losses at the gene ends were 1 base for V and 1 base for J; bases not matched to a gene: 0. The CDR3 extends over 15 amino acids.

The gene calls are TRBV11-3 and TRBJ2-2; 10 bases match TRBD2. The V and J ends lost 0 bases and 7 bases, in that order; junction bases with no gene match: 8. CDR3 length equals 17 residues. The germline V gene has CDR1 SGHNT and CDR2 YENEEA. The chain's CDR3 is CASSLDYLAGVYGELFF. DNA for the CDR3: TGTGCCAGCAGCTTAGATTACCTAGCGGGAGTTTACGGGGAGCTGTTTTTT.

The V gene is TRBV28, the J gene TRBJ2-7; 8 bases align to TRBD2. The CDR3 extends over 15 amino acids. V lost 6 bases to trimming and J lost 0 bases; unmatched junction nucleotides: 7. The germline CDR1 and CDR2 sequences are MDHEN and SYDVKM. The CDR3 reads CASSEAGTSSYEQYF. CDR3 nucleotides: TGTGCCAGCAGCGAGGCCGGGACTAGCTCCTACGAGCAGTACTTC.

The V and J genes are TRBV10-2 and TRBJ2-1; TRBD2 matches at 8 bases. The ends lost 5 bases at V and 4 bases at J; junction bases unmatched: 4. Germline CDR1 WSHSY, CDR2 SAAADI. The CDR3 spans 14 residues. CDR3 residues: CASSRLAGYNEQFF. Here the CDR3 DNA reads TGCGCCAGCAGTAGGCTAGCGGGTTACAATGAGCAGTTCTTC.

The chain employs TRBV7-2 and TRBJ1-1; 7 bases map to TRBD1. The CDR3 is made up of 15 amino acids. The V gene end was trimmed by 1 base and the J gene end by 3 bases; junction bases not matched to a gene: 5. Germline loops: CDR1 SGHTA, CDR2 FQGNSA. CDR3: CASSLVIRGDTEAFF. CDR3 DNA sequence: TGTGCCAGCAGCTTAGTGATCAGGGGGGACACTGAAGCTTTCTTT.

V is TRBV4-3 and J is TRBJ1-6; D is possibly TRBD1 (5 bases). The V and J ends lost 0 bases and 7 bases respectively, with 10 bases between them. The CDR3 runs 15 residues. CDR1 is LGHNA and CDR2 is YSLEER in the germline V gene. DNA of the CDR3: TGCGCCAGCAGCCAAGACGGGGGACTGAATTCACCCCTCCACTTT. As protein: CASSQDGGLNSPLHF.

CDR3 DNA: TGTGCCAGTAGTATCACAGGGAGCCACGAGCAGTACTTC. Amino acid sequence: CASSITGSHEQYF. The chain has TRBV19 and TRBJ2-7, with D possibly being TRBD1 (6 bases). Germline-derived CDR1 and CDR2 are LNHDA and SQIVND (reference sequence). The CDR3 has 13 residues. With 3 bases removed from V and 5 bases from J, the gap between germline ends came to 11 bases.

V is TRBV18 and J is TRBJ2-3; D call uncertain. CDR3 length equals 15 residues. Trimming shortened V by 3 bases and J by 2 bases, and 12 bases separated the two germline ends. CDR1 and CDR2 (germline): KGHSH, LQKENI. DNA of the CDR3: TGTGCCAGCTCACCCTCGAGTGGTGTCACAGATACGCAGTATTTT. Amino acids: CASSPSSGVTDTQYF.

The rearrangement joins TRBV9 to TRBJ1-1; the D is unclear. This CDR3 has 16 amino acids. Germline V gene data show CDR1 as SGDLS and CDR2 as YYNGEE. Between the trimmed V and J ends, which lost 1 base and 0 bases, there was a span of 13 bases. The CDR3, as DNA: TGTGCCAGCAGCGTATCAGGATTCCCCATGAACACTGAAGCTTTCTTT. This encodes CASSVSGFPMNTEAFF.

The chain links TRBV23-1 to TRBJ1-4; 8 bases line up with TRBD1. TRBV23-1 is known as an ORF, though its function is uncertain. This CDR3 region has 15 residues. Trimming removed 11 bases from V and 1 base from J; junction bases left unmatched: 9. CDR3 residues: CAESRGQGTNEKLFF. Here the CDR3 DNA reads TGCGCCGAAAGCAGGGGGCAAGGAACTAATGAAAAACTGTTTTTT.

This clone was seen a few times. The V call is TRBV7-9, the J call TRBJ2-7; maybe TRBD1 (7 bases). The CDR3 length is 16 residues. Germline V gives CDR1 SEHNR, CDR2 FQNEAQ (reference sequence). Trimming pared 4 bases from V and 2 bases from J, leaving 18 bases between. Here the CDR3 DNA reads TGTGCCAGCAGCTCCCCTACGGAGGGGGCCCCCTACGAGCAGTACTTC. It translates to CASSSPTEGAPYEQYF.

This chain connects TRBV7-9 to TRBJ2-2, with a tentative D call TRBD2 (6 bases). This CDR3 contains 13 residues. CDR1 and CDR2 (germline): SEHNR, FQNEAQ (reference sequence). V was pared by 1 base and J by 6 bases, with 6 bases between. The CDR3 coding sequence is TGTGCCAGCAGCTTAGGGGAGGCCGGGGAGCTGTTTTTT. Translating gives CASSLGEAGELFF.

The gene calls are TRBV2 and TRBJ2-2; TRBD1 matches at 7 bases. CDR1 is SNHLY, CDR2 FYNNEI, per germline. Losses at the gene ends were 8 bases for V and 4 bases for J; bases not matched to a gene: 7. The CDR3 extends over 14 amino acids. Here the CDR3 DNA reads TGTGCCAGCCGCCAAGGACAGGTCACCGGGGAGCTGTTTTTT. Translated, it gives CASRQGQVTGELFF.

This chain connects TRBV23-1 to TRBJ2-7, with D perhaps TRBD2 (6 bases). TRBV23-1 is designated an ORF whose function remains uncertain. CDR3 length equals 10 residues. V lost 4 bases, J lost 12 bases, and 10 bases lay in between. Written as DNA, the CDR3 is TGCGCCAGCAGTCGAGGGAGGCGGTACTTC. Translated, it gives CASSRGRRYF.

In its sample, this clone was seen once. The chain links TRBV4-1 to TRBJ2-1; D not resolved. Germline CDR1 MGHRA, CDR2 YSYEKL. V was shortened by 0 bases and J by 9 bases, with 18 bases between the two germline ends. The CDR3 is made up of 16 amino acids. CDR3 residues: CASSQEQGGIATEQFF. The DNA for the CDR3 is TGCGCCAGCAGCCAAGAACAAGGTGGTATAGCTACTGAGCAGTTCTTC.

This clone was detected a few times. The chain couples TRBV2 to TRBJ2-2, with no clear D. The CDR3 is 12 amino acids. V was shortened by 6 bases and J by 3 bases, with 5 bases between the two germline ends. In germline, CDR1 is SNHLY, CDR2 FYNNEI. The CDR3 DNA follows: TGTGCCAGCAGAGAGGACACCGGGGAGCTGTTTTTT. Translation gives CASREDTGELFF.

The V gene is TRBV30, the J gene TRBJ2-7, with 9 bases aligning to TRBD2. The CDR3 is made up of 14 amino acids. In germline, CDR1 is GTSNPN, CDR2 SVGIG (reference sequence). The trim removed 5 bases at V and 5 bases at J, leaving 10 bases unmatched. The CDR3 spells CAWEGVAGVDEQYF. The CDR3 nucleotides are TGTGCCTGGGAGGGGGTAGCGGGAGTGGACGAGCAGTACTTC.

Here the CDR3 reads CASSTRGGTADNEQFF. Here the CDR3 DNA reads TGTGCCAGCAGCACCCGAGGCGGGACAGCTGACAATGAGCAGTTCTTC. This chain connects TRBV21-1 to TRBJ2-1; TRBD1, the table's D call, lacks a check against the DNA. TRBV21-1 is designated a pseudogene. This CDR3 region has 16 residues.

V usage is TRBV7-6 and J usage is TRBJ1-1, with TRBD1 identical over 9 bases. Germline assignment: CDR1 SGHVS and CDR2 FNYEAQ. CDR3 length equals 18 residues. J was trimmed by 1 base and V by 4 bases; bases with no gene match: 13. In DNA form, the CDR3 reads TGTGCCAGCAGCTCCCTCCGAGGGACAGGGTGGGAGAACACTGAAGCTTTCTTT. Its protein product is CASSSLRGTGWENTEAFF.

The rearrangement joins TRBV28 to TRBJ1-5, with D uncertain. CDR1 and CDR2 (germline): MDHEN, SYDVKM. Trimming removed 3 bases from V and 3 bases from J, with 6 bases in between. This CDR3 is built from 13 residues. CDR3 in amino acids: CASSFGVNQPQHF. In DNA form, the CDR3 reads TGTGCCAGCAGTTTTGGAGTCAATCAGCCCCAGCATTTT.

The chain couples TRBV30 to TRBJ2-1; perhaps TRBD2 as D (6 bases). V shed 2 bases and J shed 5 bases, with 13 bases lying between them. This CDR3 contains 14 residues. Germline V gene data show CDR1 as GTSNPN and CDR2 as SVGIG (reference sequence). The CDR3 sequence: CAWSLGGGNNEQFF. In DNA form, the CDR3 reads TGTGCCTGGAGTTTAGGTGGGGGGAACAATGAGCAGTTCTTC.

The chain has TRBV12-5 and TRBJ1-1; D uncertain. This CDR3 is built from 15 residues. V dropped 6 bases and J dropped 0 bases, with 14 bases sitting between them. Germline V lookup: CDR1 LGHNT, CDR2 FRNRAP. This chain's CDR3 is CASGRNSIMNTEAFF. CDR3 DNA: TGTGCTAGTGGACGAAACAGTATCATGAACACTGAAGCTTTCTTT. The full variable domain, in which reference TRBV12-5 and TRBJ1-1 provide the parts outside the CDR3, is DARVTQTPRHKVTEMGQEVTMRCQPILGHNTVFWYRQTMMQGLELLAYFRNRAPLDDSGMPKDRFSAEMPDATLATLKIQPSEPRDSAVYFCASGRNSIMNTEAFFGQGTRLTVV.

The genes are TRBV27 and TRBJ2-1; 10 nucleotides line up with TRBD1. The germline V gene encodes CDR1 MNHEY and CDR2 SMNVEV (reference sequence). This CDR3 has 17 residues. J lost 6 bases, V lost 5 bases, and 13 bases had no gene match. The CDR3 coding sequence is TGTGCCAGCAGTATCGACAGGGGGCGAAGATTTTCCAATGAGCAGTTCTTC. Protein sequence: CASSIDRGRRFSNEQFF.

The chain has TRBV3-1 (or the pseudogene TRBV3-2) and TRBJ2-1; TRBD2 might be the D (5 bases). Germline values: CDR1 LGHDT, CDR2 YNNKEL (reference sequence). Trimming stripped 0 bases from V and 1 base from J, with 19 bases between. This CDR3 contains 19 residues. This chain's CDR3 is CASSQDRTKDSLSYNEQFF. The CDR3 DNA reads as TGTGCCAGCAGCCAAGATCGGACCAAGGACTCACTTTCCTACAATGAGCAGTTCTTC.

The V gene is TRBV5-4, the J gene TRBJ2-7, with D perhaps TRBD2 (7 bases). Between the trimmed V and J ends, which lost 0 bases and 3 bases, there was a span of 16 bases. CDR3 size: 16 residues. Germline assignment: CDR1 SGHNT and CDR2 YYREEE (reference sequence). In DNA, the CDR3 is TGTGCCAGCAGCTTGGAGGGGGGGCGAGCAAACTACGAGCAGTACTTC. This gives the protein CASSLEGGRANYEQYF. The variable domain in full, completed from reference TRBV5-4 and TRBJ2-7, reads ETGVTQSPTHLIKTRGQQVTLRCSSQSGHNTVSWYQQALGQGPQFIFQYYREEENGRGNFPPRFSGLQFPNYSSELNVNALELDDSALYLCASSLEGGRANYEQYFGPGTRLTVT.

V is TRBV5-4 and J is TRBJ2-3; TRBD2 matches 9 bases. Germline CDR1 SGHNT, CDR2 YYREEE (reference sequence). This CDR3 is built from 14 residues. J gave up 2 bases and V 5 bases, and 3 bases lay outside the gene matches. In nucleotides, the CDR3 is TGTGCCAGCAGGCGGGGGGGCGCCACAGATACGCAGTATTTT. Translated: CASRRGGATDTQYF.

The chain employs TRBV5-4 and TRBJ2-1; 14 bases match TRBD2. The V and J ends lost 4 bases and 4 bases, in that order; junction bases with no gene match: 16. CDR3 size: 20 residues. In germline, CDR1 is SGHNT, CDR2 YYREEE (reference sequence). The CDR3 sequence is CASSGPGTSGSPRNYNEQFF. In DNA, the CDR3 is TGTGCCAGCAGCGGGCCCGGGACTAGCGGGAGCCCTAGGAATTACAATGAGCAGTTCTTC.

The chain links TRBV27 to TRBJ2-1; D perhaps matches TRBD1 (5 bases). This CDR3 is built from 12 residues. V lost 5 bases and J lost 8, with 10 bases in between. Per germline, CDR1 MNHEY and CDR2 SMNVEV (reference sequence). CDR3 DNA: TGTGCCAGCAGTGTAAGGGGCCATGAGCAGTTCTTC. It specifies CASSVRGHEQFF.

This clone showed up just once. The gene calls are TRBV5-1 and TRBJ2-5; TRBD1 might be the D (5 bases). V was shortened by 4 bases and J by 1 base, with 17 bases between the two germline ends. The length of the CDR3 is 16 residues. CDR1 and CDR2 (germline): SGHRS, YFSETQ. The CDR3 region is CASSHKFDRLQETQYF. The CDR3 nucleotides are TGCGCCAGCAGCCATAAATTCGACAGACTCCAAGAGACCCAGTACTTC.